The 17 T cell receptor beta chains below all came from one sample that was sequenced in a study of blood T cell repertoires in COVID-19. Method: immunoSEQ multiplex PCR; TCRdb's copy keeps in-frame clones and lacks some. The sample contains about 150,000 clones, 80% to 90% of which appear only once. The sequenced sample was peripheral blood. These receptors originate from a woman aged 35 to 49 with acute or convalescent COVID-19.

The chain carries TRBV2 and TRBJ1-4, with D maybe TRBD1 (6 bases). The CDR3 totals 14 residues. Trimming removed 6 bases from V and 5 bases from J, with 13 bases in between. Per the germline V gene, CDR1 is SNHLY and CDR2 is FYNNEI. Here the CDR3 reads CASRSIQGNEKLFF. The CDR3 region has the DNA TGTGCCAGCAGAAGTATACAGGGCAATGAAAAACTGTTTTTT. The full variable domain, with the rest looked up from reference TRBV2 and TRBJ1-4, is EPEVTQTPSHQVTQMGQEVILRCVPISNHLYFYWYRQILGQKVEFLVSFYNNEISEKSEIFDDQFSVERPDGSNFTLKIRSTKLEDSAMYFCASRSIQGNEKLFFGSGTQLSVL.

The chain has TRBV3-1 (or the pseudogene TRBV3-2) and TRBJ1-4, with D hard to call. Germline assignment: CDR1 LGHDT and CDR2 YNNKEL (reference sequence). The V end lost 0 bases, the J end lost 2 bases, and 7 bases lay between the germline ends. The CDR3 is 15 residues long. The CDR3 DNA is TGTGCCAGCAGCCAAGAGAGGGTCACTAATGAAAAACTGTTTTTT. Its translation: CASSQERVTNEKLFF.

The chain combines TRBV30 with TRBJ2-2; TRBD1 matches 7 bases. CDR3 length equals 14 residues. Trimming removed 3 bases from V and 3 bases from J; junction bases left unmatched: 4. CDR1 GTSNPN and CDR2 SVGIG come from the germline V gene (reference sequence). In DNA, the CDR3 is TGTGCCTGGAGACCCGGGACAGACACCGGGGAGCTGTTTTTT. Protein product: CAWRPGTDTGELFF.

The CDR3 DNA sequence: TGTGCCAGCAGCCTGGCGGGATACTACAATGAGCAGTTCTTC. Its translation: CASSLAGYYNEQFF. The rearrangement links TRBV9 to TRBJ2-1, with D maybe TRBD2 (6 bases). The germline V and J ends were trimmed by 4 bases and 3 bases, with 11 bases remaining between them. The CDR3 contains 14 residues. Germline V gene sequence: CDR1 SGDLS, CDR2 YYNGEE.

The chain combines TRBV18 with TRBJ2-1; D ambiguous. The ends were cut back, 0 bases at V and 1 base at J, with 19 bases in the middle. This CDR3 region has 19 residues. CDR1 and CDR2 from the germline V gene are KGHSH and LQKENI. CDR3 amino acids: CASSPPVGYHSVSYNEQFF. The CDR3 DNA follows: TGTGCCAGCTCACCACCGGTGGGCTACCACTCAGTATCCTACAATGAGCAGTTCTTC. Filled out from reference TRBV18 and TRBJ2-1, the complete variable domain reads NAGVMQNPRHLVRRRGQEARLRCSPMKGHSHVYWYRQLPEEGLKFMVYLQKENIIDESGMPKERFSAEFPKEGPSILRIQQVVRGDSAAYFCASSPPVGYHSVSYNEQFFGPGTRLTVL.

As DNA, the CDR3 is TGTGCCAGTAGGGATTTTACAGGGGGCTTTCGAAATCAGCCCCAGCATTTT. This codes for CASRDFTGGFRNQPQHF. The chain combines TRBV19 with TRBJ1-5; 9 bases line up with TRBD1. The V and J ends lost 6 bases and 4 bases, in that order; junction bases with no gene match: 13. Germline CDR1 LNHDA, CDR2 SQIVND (reference sequence). CDR3 length: 17 amino acids.

This clone was observed once. The genes are TRBV3-1 (or the pseudogene TRBV3-2) and TRBJ1-2; D call uncertain. Germline values: CDR1 LGHDT, CDR2 YNNKEL (reference sequence). Trimming pared 6 bases from V and 8 bases from J, leaving 13 bases between. This CDR3 has 12 amino acids. The CDR3 nucleotides read TGTGCCAGCAGGTTTCAAGGAGGAGGCTACACCTTC. Its translation: CASRFQGGGYTF.

This chain links TRBV28 with TRBJ2-7; TRBD1 matches at 9 bases. Germline V gene data show CDR1 as MDHEN and CDR2 as SYDVKM. The CDR3 contains 13 residues. The V and J ends lost 11 bases and 5 bases, in that order; junction bases with no gene match: 10. CDR3 nucleotide sequence: TGTGCCGCCTTGACAGGGGGAAACCACGAGCAGTACTTC. Translation gives CAALTGGNHEQYF.

The chain is built from TRBV6-4 and TRBJ1-6, with D unresolved. Germline V gene lookup returns CDR1 MRHNA and CDR2 SNTAGT. The CDR3 runs 16 residues. Deletions cut 4 bases from V and 3 bases from J, with 13 bases between. The CDR3 sequence is CASSALAGFYNSPLHF. The CDR3 nucleotides are TGTGCCAGCAGTGCATTGGCAGGATTCTATAATTCACCCCTCCACTTT.

J is TRBJ1-2 and V is TRBV24-1, with 7 bases lining up with TRBD1. J was trimmed by 8 bases and V by 3 bases; bases with no gene match: 14. This CDR3 is built from 16 residues. Germline V gives CDR1 KGHDR, CDR2 SFDVKD. CDR3 nucleotide sequence: TGTGCCACCAGTGATCCCCGGGACAGAAGCTATGGAGGCTACACCTTC. Amino acids: CATSDPRDRSYGGYTF.

This chain uses TRBV7-2 with TRBJ2-7, with 8 nucleotides matching TRBD2. Germline V gene data show CDR1 as SGHTA and CDR2 as FQGNSA. The CDR3 is 16 residues long. V was clipped by 4 bases and J by 3 bases; unmatched bases: 11. CDR3 bases: TGTGCCAGCAGCTATCCGGGAGGGAGGGCGAACTACGAGCAGTACTTC. Encoded protein: CASSYPGGRANYEQYF. Full variable domain (rest looked up from reference TRBV7-2 and TRBJ2-7): GAGVSQSPSNKVTEKGKDVELRCDPISGHTALYWYRQSLGQGLEFLIYFQGNSAPDKSGLPSDRFSAERTGGSVSTLTIQRTQQEDSAVYLCASSYPGGRANYEQYFGPGTRLTVT.

The gene calls are TRBV12-3 or TRBV12-4 and TRBJ2-1, with TRBD2 matching 12 bases. V shed 4 bases and J 15 bases; nucleotides not matched to a gene: 4. The CDR3 consists of 12 residues. DNA for the CDR3: TGTGCCAGCAGTTCCTCTAGCGGGAGGGGGTTCTTC. This sequence encodes CASSSSSGRGFF.

The CDR3 sequence: CASRGRLTTDTQYF. CDR3 sequence (DNA): TGTGCCAGTAGGGGGCGATTAACGACAGATACGCAGTATTTT. The chain couples TRBV14 to TRBJ2-3, with 7 bases aligning to TRBD1. CDR3 length equals 14 residues. V dropped 9 bases and J dropped 3; count of bases not matched to a gene: 9. Germline V gives CDR1 SGHDN, CDR2 FVKESK.

This chain links TRBV5-6 with TRBJ1-6; D is perhaps TRBD1 (5 bases). Germline V gene data show CDR1 as SGHDT and CDR2 as YYEEEE. This CDR3 region has 17 residues. Trimming removed 3 bases at V and 0 bases at J, with 13 bases between. The DNA of the CDR3 is TGTGCCAGCAGCTACTCAGGGAAGAGCTCCTATAATTCACCCCTCCACTTT. Translated, it gives CASSYSGKSSYNSPLHF.

This sequence joins TRBV19 and TRBJ1-2; 8 positions agree with TRBD1. The CDR3 loop spans 13 amino acids. The trim removed 4 bases at V and 8 bases at J, leaving 6 bases unmatched. Germline V lookup: CDR1 LNHDA, CDR2 SQIVND (reference sequence). CDR3 protein: CASSTGGAGGYTF. The CDR3 nucleotides are TGTGCCAGTAGTACAGGGGGCGCGGGAGGCTACACCTTC.

The CDR3 spells CASSLAVHNEQFF. CDR3 nucleotide sequence: TGTGCCAGCAGCTTGGCGGTGCACAATGAGCAGTTCTTC. J is TRBJ2-1 and V is TRBV5-4; D is undetermined. V was cut by 0 bases and J by 5 bases, with 6 bases left in between. Looked up from germline, CDR1 is SGHNT and CDR2 is YYREEE (reference sequence). This CDR3 spans 13 amino acids.

This chain joins TRBV5-1 and TRBJ1-1, with TRBD1 matching over 9 bases. Germline V gives CDR1 SGHRS, CDR2 YFSETQ. This CDR3 contains 16 residues. J was trimmed by 2 bases and V by 3 bases; bases with no gene match: 8. This chain's CDR3 is CASSWDQGQGNTEAFF. CDR3 bases: TGCGCCAGCAGCTGGGACCAGGGACAGGGAAACACTGAAGCTTTCTTT. The complete variable domain, with remaining parts taken from reference TRBV5-1 and TRBJ1-1, reads KAGVTQTPRYLIKTRGQQVTLSCSPISGHRSVSWYQQTPGQGLQFLFEYFSETQRNKGNFPGRFSGRQFSNSRSEMNVSTLELGDSALYLCASSWDQGQGNTEAFFGQGTRLTVV.